The TCR beta chain described here comes from a study of blood T cell repertoires in COVID-19. Across the whole study: Spain, Italy and the United States supplied samples that represented acute and convalescent COVID-19.

The CDR3 runs 13 residues. The V end lost 3 bases, the J end lost 8 bases, and 11 bases lay between the germline ends. The germline CDR1 and CDR2 sequences are SEHNR and FQNEAQ (reference sequence). Profiled with immunoSEQ multiplex PCR; TCRdb holds only in-frame clones, not every one. The data contain about 15,000 clones, roughly 80% of them singletons. Sample: peripheral blood. This rearrangement joins TRBV7-9 to TRBJ2-1; a weak D match, TRBD2 (6 bases). The sequence came from a human donor in a cohort sampled during active COVID-19. This chain's CDR3 is CASSLGGVYEQFF. CDR3 coding DNA: TGTGCCAGCAGCTTGGGGGGAGTCTATGAGCAGTTCTTC.